A single sample gave rise to the 27 T cell receptor beta chains below, sequenced in a study of T cell clonotyping in hematopoietic cell transplantation. The data were produced by immunoSEQ multiplex PCR, yet TCRdb's version contains in-frame clones alone and is incomplete. The sample lists about 11,000 clones; approximately 89% were seen once. The specimen comprised PBMCs, sampled 100 days after allogeneic stem cell transplant. Every receptor here comes from a female patient aged 60 or older who had an allogeneic stem cell transplant from an unrelated donor, so the T cells may come from the graft donor. Some clones in this sample may be carry-over from other donors' samples.

The gene calls are TRBV6-5 and TRBJ1-2, with TRBD1 as a possible D gene (6 bases). The CDR3 is 13 residues long. Trimming shortened V by 3 bases and J by 4 bases, and 9 bases separated the two germline ends. Germline assignment: CDR1 MNHEY and CDR2 SVGAGI. The CDR3 protein is CASSYTGTYGYTF. CDR3 coding DNA: TGTGCCAGCAGTTATACAGGGACCTATGGCTACACCTTC.

The gene calls are TRBV29-1 and TRBJ2-2; the match to TRBD1 covers 9 bases. The CDR3 is made up of 14 amino acids. Unmatched junction bases numbered 4, after V lost 4 bases and J lost 4 bases. Germline loops: CDR1 SQVTM, CDR2 ANQGSEA. As DNA, the CDR3 is TGCAGCGTTGTGGACAGGGGAAGCACCGGGGAGCTGTTTTTT. This translates into CSVVDRGSTGELFF.

The chain recombines TRBV28 with TRBJ1-1, with 10 bases lining up with TRBD1. From germline, CDR1 is MDHEN and CDR2 SYDVKM. After removal of 8 bases from V and 4 bases from J, the junction contained 10 bases not matched to a gene. The CDR3 runs 15 residues. The CDR3 region is CASFPGQGRSTEAFF. The CDR3 DNA reads TGTGCCAGCTTTCCGGGACAGGGGAGGTCCACTGAAGCTTTCTTT.

The CDR3 sequence is CASSPLGRSETQYF. The CDR3, as DNA: TGTGCCAGCAGCCCCTTGGGGCGGTCGGAGACCCAGTACTTC. The genes are TRBV11-2 and TRBJ2-5, with a possible D match to TRBD1 (5 bases). Germline V gene data show CDR1 as SGHAT and CDR2 as FQNNGV. The CDR3 extends over 14 amino acids. Trimming cost V 5 bases and J 5 bases, with 15 bases left between them.

The rearrangement joins TRBV7-2 to TRBJ2-7, with 11 bases identical to TRBD2. J gave up 6 bases and V 2 bases, and 6 bases lay outside the gene matches. Germline CDR1 reads SGHTA; CDR2 reads FQGNSA. CDR3 length: 15 residues. The DNA of the CDR3 is TGTGCCAGCAGCTTATTAGCGGGAGGGCGAGGCGAGCAGTACTTC. Protein: CASSLLAGGRGEQYF.

This clone has a handful of counts. The J gene is TRBJ1-1, the V gene TRBV11-2; possibly TRBD1 for D (6 bases). CDR1 is SGHAT, CDR2 FQNNGV, per germline. The CDR3 totals 11 residues. V was cut by 4 bases and J by 8 bases, with 8 bases left in between. CDR3 in amino acids: CASSSGTEAFF. The CDR3 bases are TGTGCCAGCAGCTCCGGGACAGAAGCTTTCTTT. The entire variable domain, with the rest obtained from reference TRBV11-2 and TRBJ1-1, is as follows: EAGVAQSPRYKIIEKRQSVAFWCNPISGHATLYWYQQILGQGPKLLIQFQNNGVVDDSQLPKDRFSAERLKGVDSTLKIQPAKLEDSAVYLCASSSGTEAFFGQGTRLTVV.

The chain uses TRBV7-9 and TRBJ2-1; tentatively, D is TRBD2 (6 bases). The CDR3 length is 17 residues. CDR1 SEHNR and CDR2 FQNEAQ come from the germline V gene (reference sequence). V was pared by 4 bases and J by 0 bases, with 16 bases between. The CDR3 nucleotides read TGTGCCAGCAGCTCCTCCGAAGGGACTCACTCCTACAATGAGCAGTTCTTC. This sequence encodes CASSSSEGTHSYNEQFF.

The rearrangement uses TRBV5-6 and TRBJ1-1, with TRBD1 matching 9 bases. The CDR3 has 15 amino acids. The germline CDR1 and CDR2 sequences are SGHDT and YYEEEE. Trimming removed 3 bases from V and 5 bases from J; junction bases left unmatched: 8. CDR3 in amino acids: CASSSGTGYGTEAFF. In DNA, the CDR3 is TGTGCCAGCAGCTCGGGGACAGGGTATGGGACTGAAGCTTTCTTT.

V is TRBV4-2 and J is TRBJ2-1; TRBD2 agrees at 9 bases. Germline lookup yields CDR1 LGHNA and CDR2 YNFKEQ. The junction had 4 bases not matched to a gene; V was cut back by 4 bases and J by 6 bases. This CDR3 spans 14 amino acids. CDR3 in DNA: TGTGCCAGCAGCCCACTAGCGGGTCCCAATGAGCAGTTCTTC. It specifies CASSPLAGPNEQFF.

This clone was seen only a few times. Different DNA sequences within this sample yield the same CDR3. The genes are TRBV14 and TRBJ2-1; D ambiguous. V was clipped by 4 bases and J by 5 bases, with 3 bases between them. CDR1 is SGHDN and CDR2 is FVKESK in the germline V gene. This CDR3 comprises 11 residues. CDR3 nucleotides: TGTGCCAGCAGCCTGCACAATGAGCAGTTCTTC. Amino acid sequence: CASSLHNEQFF.

The chain recombines TRBV6-1 with TRBJ2-7; D call uncertain. Per germline, CDR1 MNHNS and CDR2 SASEGT. This CDR3 spans 13 amino acids. V lost 3 bases to trimming and J lost 5 bases, with 11 bases between them. The CDR3 nucleotides are TGTGCCAGCAGTGACAGAGATCCGGACGAGCAGTACTTC. Translated: CASSDRDPDEQYF.

This clone appeared a few times. This rearrangement joins TRBV6-5 to TRBJ2-7; D is unresolved. Germline assignment: CDR1 MNHEY and CDR2 SVGAGI. This CDR3 is 14 amino acids long. V lost 2 bases and J lost 4, with 12 bases in between. CDR3 region: CASSYGKVGYEQYF. The CDR3 nucleotides read TGTGCCAGCAGTTACGGGAAGGTCGGGTACGAGCAGTACTTC.

V is TRBV28 and J is TRBJ2-7, with D possibly TRBD1 on 5 matching bases. Trimming stripped 6 bases from V and 1 base from J, with 19 bases between. CDR1 is MDHEN and CDR2 is SYDVKM in the germline V gene. The CDR3 is 16 residues long. CDR3 sequence (DNA): TGTGCCAGCAGCTCCCCCTGGGGCTATCCATCCTACGAGCAGTACGTC. Translating it yields CASSSPWGYPSYEQYV.

This chain uses TRBV7-2 with TRBJ1-2; no clear D gene. Germline lookup yields CDR1 SGHTA and CDR2 FQGNSA. Trimming left V 1 base short and J 5 bases short, with 8 bases between. This CDR3 contains 13 residues. As DNA, the CDR3 is TGTGCCAGCAGCTTAGAGGGAGGATATGGCTACACCTTC. Protein: CASSLEGGYGYTF.

This chain joins TRBV18 and TRBJ2-7; D gene unclear. The V gene lost 3 bases and the J gene lost 0 bases, with 9 bases spanning the gap. Germline loops: CDR1 KGHSH, CDR2 LQKENI. This CDR3 is 14 amino acids long. The CDR3 sequence: CASSPLTSSYEQYF. In DNA, the CDR3 is TGTGCCAGCTCACCGCTGACGAGCTCCTACGAGCAGTACTTC.

The rearrangement uses TRBV7-6 and TRBJ2-6; D not resolved. CDR1 is SGHVS and CDR2 is FNYEAQ in the germline V gene. V gave up 5 bases and J gave up 2 bases, with 13 bases separating them. The CDR3 covers 16 residues. This CDR3 reads CASSLNAPTGANVLTF. The CDR3 DNA follows: TGTGCCAGCAGCCTAAATGCCCCGACTGGGGCCAACGTCCTGACTTTC. Using reference TRBV7-6 and TRBJ2-6 for the parts outside the CDR3, the full variable domain is GAGVSQSPRYKVTKRGQDVALRCDPISGHVSLYWYRQALGQGPEFLTYFNYEAQQDKSGLPNDRFSAERPEGSISTLTIQRTEQRDSAMYRCASSLNAPTGANVLTFGAGSRLTVL.

The count of this clone is one. V is TRBV7-2 and J is TRBJ2-2, with 8 bases fitting TRBD2. The ends lost 5 bases at V and 0 bases at J; junction bases unmatched: 5. The germline V gene has CDR1 SGHTA and CDR2 FQGNSA. This CDR3 comprises 16 residues. The CDR3 DNA follows: TGTGCCAGCAGCCCCAATAGCGGGGCGAACACCGGGGAGCTGTTTTTT. It translates to CASSPNSGANTGELFF.

The rearrangement links TRBV7-2 to TRBJ2-2; D is undetermined. The CDR3 extends over 14 amino acids. Germline-derived CDR1 and CDR2 are SGHTA and FQGNSA. The ends were cut back, 2 bases at V and 1 base at J, with 5 bases in the middle. The CDR3 reads CASSLLENTGELFF. Here the CDR3 DNA reads TGTGCCAGCAGCTTATTGGAGAACACCGGGGAGCTGTTTTTT.

The chain has TRBV29-1 and TRBJ1-2; no clear D gene. CDR3 size: 11 residues. Between the trimmed V and J ends, which lost 4 bases and 8 bases, there was a span of 11 bases. Germline V lookup: CDR1 SQVTM, CDR2 ANQGSEA. The CDR3, as DNA: TGCAGCGTTGTGGTGGGGAAAGGCTACACCTTC. Its translation is CSVVVGKGYTF.

On this clone itself: At one of its ends the junction is not consistent with the germline gene, which may arise from a read error. This rearrangement joins TRBV6-6 to TRBJ2-1, with no clear D. Germline values: CDR1 MNHNY, CDR2 SVGAGI (reference sequence). The CDR3 totals 10 residues. In DNA form, the CDR3 reads TGTGCCACCAGTTGGGGTGAGCAGTTCTTC. The encoded protein is CATSWGEQFF.

This rearrangement joins TRBV4-3 to TRBJ2-2, with 11 nucleotides matching TRBD2. With V trimmed by 0 bases and J by 7 bases, 10 bases remained unmatched. CDR3 length: 18 amino acids. CDR1 LGHNA and CDR2 YSLEER come from the germline V gene. The CDR3 spells CASSQDVASGRLGGELFF. CDR3 bases: TGCGCCAGCAGCCAAGATGTGGCTAGCGGGAGGCTAGGCGGGGAGCTGTTTTTT.

The chain is built from TRBV28 and TRBJ1-5, with TRBD1 matching 7 bases. The germline V gene has CDR1 MDHEN and CDR2 SYDVKM. The CDR3 runs to 14 residues. With V trimmed by 6 bases and J by 4 bases, 6 bases remained unmatched. The CDR3 DNA follows: TGTGCCAGCAGATCAGGGGGGGGGAATCAGCCCCAGCATTTT. Translating it yields CASRSGGGNQPQHF.

Comments on this clone: Germline and junction disagree at one end, which may indicate a read error. The chain uses TRBV28 and TRBJ2-7; tentatively, D is TRBD2 (7 bases). The CDR3 length is 12 residues. CDR1 MDHEN and CDR2 SYDVKM come from the germline V gene. In nucleotides, the CDR3 is TGCGCGGGGGCAGGAAGCTCCTACGAGCAGTACTTC. Translated, it gives CAGAGSSYEQYF.

The V and J genes are TRBV10-3 and TRBJ2-3, with 7 positions matching TRBD1. The CDR3 covers 16 residues. The V segment lost 3 bases and the J segment 2 bases; nucleotides outside the gene matches: 8. Germline V gene sequence: CDR1 ENHRY, CDR2 SYGVKD. The CDR3 nucleotides are TGTGCCATCAGTGACCTCAGACAGGGTAACACAGATACGCAGTATTTT. It codes for CAISDLRQGNTDTQYF.

The rearrangement uses TRBV12-5 and TRBJ2-7; D uncertain. Trimming took off 6 bases at V and 2 bases at J, with 23 bases between the two ends. The CDR3 sequence is 17 residues long. Per the germline V gene, CDR1 is LGHNT and CDR2 is FRNRAP. The DNA of the CDR3 is TGTGCTAGTGGCCGAAATAACAAGGACCTACGAACCTACGAGCAGTACTTC. Translated: CASGRNNKDLRTYEQYF.

J is TRBJ2-7 and V is TRBV30, with 7 nucleotides matching TRBD1. CDR1 GTSNPN and CDR2 SVGIG come from the germline V gene (reference sequence). Germline trimming cut 2 bases from V and 5 bases from J; bases unmatched to any gene: 3. This CDR3 region has 12 residues. The CDR3 region is CAWSNTGDEQYF. CDR3 DNA sequence: TGTGCCTGGAGTAATACAGGGGACGAGCAGTACTTC. The full variable domain, in which reference TRBV30 and TRBJ2-7 provide the parts outside the CDR3, is SQTIHQWPATLVQPVGSPLSLECTVEGTSNPNLYWYRQAAGRGLQLLFYSVGIGQISSEVPQNLSASRPQDRQFILSSKKLLLSDSGFYLCAWSNTGDEQYFGPGTRLTVT.

The count of this clone is one. This rearrangement joins TRBV30 to TRBJ1-1; tentatively, D is TRBD1 (5 bases). Trimming stripped 1 base from V and 0 bases from J, with 12 bases between. Germline V gives CDR1 GTSNPN, CDR2 SVGIG (reference sequence). This CDR3 spans 15 amino acids. CDR3 residues: CAWSGAGTMNTEAFF. The CDR3 DNA follows: TGTGCCTGGAGTGGCGCAGGGACTATGAACACTGAAGCTTTCTTT.